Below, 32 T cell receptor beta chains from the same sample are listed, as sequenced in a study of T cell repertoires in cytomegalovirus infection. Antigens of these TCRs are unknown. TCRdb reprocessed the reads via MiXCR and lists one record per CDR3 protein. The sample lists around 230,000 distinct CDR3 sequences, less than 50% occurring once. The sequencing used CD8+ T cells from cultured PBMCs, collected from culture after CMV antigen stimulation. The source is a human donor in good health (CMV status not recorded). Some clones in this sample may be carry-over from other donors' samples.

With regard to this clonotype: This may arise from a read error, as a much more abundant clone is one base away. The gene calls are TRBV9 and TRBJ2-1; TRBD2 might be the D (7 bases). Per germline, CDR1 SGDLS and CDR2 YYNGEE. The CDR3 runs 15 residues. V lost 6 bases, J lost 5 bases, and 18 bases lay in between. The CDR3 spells CASMGGATGNNEQFF. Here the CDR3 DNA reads TGTGCCAGCATGGGGGGGGCTACTGGCAACAATGAGCAGTTCTTC.

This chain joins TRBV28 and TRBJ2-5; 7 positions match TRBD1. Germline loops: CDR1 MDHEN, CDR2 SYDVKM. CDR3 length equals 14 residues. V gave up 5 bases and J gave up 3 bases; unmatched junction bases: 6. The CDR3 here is CASSPTDREETQYF. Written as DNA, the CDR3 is TGTGCCAGCAGTCCGACTGACAGGGAAGAGACCCAGTACTTC.

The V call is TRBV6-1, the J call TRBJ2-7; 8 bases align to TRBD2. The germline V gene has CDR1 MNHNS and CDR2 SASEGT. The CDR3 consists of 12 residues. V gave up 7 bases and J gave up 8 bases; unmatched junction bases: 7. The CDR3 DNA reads TGTGCCAGCATGGGTAGCGGGATCAAGCAGTACTTC. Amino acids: CASMGSGIKQYF.

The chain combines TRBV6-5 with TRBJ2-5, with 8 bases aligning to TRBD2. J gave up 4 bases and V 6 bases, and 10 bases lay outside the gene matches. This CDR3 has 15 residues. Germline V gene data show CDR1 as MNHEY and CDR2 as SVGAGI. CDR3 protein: CASRKEAGVRETQYF. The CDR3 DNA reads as TGTGCCAGCAGGAAAGAAGCGGGAGTAAGAGAGACCCAGTACTTC.

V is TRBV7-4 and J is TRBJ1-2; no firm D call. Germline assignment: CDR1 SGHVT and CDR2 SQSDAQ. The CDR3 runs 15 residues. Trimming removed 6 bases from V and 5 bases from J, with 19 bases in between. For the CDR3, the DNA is TGTGCCAGCAGATTTGTCGGGTCAGCCGTATATGGCTACACCTTC. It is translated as CASRFVGSAVYGYTF.

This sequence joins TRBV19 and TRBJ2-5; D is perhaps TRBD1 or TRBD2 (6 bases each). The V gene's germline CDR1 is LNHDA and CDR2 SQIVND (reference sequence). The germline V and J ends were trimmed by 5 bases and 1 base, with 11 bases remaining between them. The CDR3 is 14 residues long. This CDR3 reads CASSPRGGQETQYF. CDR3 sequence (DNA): TGTGCCAGTAGTCCCAGGGGAGGCCAAGAGACCCAGTACTTC.

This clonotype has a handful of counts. In nucleotides, the CDR3 is TGTGCCAGCAGTCGACGGGGGGGCCACGGCAATGAGCAGTTCTTC. It specifies CASSRRGGHGNEQFF. The J gene is TRBJ2-1, the V gene TRBV7-3; 8 nucleotides agree with TRBD2. The germline V gene has CDR1 SGHTA and CDR2 FQGTGA. The V and J ends lost 6 bases and 6 bases, in that order; junction bases with no gene match: 10. CDR3 length equals 15 residues.

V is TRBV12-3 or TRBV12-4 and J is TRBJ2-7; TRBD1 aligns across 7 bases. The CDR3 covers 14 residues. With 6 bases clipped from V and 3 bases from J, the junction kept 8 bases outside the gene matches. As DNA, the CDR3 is TGTGCCAGCAGCCCGACAGGGAAGGGCTACGAGCAGTACTTC. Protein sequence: CASSPTGKGYEQYF.

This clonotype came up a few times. The chain's CDR3 is CASSFPPNGNTGELFF. The CDR3 DNA reads TGTGCCAGCAGTTTCCCCCCGAACGGGAACACCGGGGAGCTGTTTTTT. The V and J genes are TRBV6-5 and TRBJ2-2; D remains ambiguous. From germline, CDR1 is MNHEY and CDR2 SVGAGI. Trimming shortened V by 4 bases and J by 1 base, and 13 bases separated the two germline ends. The CDR3 is 16 amino acids.

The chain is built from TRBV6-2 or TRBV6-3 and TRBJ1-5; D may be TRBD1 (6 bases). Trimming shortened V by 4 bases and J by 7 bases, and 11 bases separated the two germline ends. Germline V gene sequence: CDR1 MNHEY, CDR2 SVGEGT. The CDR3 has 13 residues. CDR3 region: CASSFSGVQPQHF. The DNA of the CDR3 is TGTGCCAGCAGTTTTTCAGGGGTGCAGCCCCAGCATTTT.

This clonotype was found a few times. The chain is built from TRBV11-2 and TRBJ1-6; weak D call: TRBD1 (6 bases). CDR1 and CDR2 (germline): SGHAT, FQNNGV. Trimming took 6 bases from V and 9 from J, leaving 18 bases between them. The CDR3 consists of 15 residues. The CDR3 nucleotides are TGTGCCAGCAGGGATCCCGGGACAAGTATTTCACCCCTCCACTTT. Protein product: CASRDPGTSISPLHF. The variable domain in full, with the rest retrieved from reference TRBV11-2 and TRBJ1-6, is EAGVAQSPRYKIIEKRQSVAFWCNPISGHATLYWYQQILGQGPKLLIQFQNNGVVDDSQLPKDRFSAERLKGVDSTLKIQPAKLEDSAVYLCASRDPGTSISPLHFGNGTRLTVT.

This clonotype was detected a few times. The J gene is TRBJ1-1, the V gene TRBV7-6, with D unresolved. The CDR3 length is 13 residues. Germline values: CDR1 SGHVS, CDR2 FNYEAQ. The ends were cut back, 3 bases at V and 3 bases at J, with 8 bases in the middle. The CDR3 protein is CASSFGRDTEAFF. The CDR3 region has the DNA TGTGCCAGCAGCTTTGGTCGGGACACTGAAGCTTTCTTT.

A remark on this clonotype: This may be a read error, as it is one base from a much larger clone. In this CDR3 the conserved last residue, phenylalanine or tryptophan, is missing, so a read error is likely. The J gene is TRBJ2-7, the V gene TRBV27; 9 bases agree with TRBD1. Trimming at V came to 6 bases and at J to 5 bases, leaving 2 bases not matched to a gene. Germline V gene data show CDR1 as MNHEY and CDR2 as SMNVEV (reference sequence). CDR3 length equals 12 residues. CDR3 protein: CASRDRGHEQYL. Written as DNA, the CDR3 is TGTGCCAGCAGGGACAGGGGCCACGAGCAGTACCTC.

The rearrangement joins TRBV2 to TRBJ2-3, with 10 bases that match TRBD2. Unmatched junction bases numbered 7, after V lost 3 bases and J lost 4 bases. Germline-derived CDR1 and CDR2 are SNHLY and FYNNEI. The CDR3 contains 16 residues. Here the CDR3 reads CASSEEASGRADTQYF. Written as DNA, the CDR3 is TGTGCCAGCAGTGAGGAGGCTAGCGGGAGAGCAGATACGCAGTATTTT.

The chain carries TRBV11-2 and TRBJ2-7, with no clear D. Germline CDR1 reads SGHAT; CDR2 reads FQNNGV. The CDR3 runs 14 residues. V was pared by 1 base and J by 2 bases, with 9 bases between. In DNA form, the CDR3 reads TGTGCCAGCAGCTTAGGTCCAGAAACCTACGAGCAGTACTTC. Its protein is CASSLGPETYEQYF. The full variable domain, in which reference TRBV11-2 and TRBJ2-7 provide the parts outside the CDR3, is EAGVAQSPRYKIIEKRQSVAFWCNPISGHATLYWYQQILGQGPKLLIQFQNNGVVDDSQLPKDRFSAERLKGVDSTLKIQPAKLEDSAVYLCASSLGPETYEQYFGPGTRLTVT.

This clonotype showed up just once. The CDR3 reads CASSLELRVYNEQFF. CDR3 sequence (DNA): TGTGCCAGCAGCTTAGAACTCAGGGTGTACAATGAGCAGTTCTTC. The chain has TRBV13 and TRBJ2-1, with D perhaps matching TRBD1 (5 bases). This CDR3 has 15 amino acids. The V end was cut by 1 base, the J end by 4 bases, with 11 bases between. Looked up from germline, CDR1 is PRHDT and CDR2 is FYEKMQ (reference sequence).

The CDR3 region has the DNA TGTGCCAGCAGCTTCCCCCACAGGGGGTTTCTTTACGAGCAGTACTTC. It encodes CASSFPHRGFLYEQYF. The chain joins TRBV7-8 to TRBJ2-7; 8 positions agree with TRBD1. The CDR3 contains 16 residues. The V gene's germline CDR1 is SGHVS and CDR2 FQNEAQ. J gave up 4 bases and V 3 bases, and 11 bases lay outside the gene matches.

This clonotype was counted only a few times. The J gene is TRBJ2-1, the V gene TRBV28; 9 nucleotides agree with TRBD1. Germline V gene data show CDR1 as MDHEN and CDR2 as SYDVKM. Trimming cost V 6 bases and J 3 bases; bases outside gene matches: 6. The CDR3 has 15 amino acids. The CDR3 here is CASRVVTGGYNEQFF. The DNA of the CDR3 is TGTGCCAGCAGAGTGGTGACAGGGGGCTACAATGAGCAGTTCTTC. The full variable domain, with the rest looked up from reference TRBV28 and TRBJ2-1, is DVKVTQSSRYLVKRTGEKVFLECVQDMDHENMFWYRQDPGLGLRLIYFSYDVKMKEKGDIPEGYSVSREKKERFSLILESASTNQTSMYLCASRVVTGGYNEQFFGPGTRLTVL.

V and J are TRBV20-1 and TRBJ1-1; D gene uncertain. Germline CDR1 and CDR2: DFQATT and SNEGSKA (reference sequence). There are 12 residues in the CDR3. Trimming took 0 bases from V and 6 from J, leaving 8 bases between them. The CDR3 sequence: CSARDVEPEAFF. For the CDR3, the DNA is TGCAGTGCTAGAGATGTTGAACCTGAAGCTTTCTTT.

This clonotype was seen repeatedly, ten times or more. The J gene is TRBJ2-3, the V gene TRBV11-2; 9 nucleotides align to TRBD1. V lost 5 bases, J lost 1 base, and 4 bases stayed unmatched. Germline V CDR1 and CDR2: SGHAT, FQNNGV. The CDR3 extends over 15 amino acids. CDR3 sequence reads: CASSLRQGGTDTQYF. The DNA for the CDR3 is TGTGCCAGCAGCCTAAGACAGGGGGGCACAGATACGCAGTATTTT.

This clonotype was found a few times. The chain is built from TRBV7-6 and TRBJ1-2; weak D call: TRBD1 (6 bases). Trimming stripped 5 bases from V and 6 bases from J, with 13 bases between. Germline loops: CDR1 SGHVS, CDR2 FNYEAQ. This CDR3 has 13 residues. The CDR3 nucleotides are TGTGCCAGCAGCCCCGGGGGGGCTCATGGCTACACCTTC. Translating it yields CASSPGGAHGYTF.

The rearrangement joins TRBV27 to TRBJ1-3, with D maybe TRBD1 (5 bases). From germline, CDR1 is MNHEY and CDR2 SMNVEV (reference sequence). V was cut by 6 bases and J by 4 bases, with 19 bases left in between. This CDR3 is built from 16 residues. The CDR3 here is CASSPMGQPSGNTIYF. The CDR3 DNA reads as TGTGCCAGCAGCCCTATGGGGCAGCCTTCGGGAAACACCATATATTTT.

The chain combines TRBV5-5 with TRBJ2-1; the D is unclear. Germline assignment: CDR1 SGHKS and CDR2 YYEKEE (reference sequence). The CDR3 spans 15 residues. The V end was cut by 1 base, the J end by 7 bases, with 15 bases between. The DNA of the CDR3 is TGTGCCAGCAGCTTGAGATCAGCCCTGGGGAATGAGCAGTTCTTC. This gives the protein CASSLRSALGNEQFF.

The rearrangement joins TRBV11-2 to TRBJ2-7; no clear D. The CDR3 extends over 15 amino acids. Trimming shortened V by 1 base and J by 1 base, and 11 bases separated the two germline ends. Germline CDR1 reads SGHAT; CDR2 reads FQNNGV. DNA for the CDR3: TGTGCCAGCAGCTTAGTTGTCGGCAGATCCTACGAGCAGTACTTC. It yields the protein CASSLVVGRSYEQYF.

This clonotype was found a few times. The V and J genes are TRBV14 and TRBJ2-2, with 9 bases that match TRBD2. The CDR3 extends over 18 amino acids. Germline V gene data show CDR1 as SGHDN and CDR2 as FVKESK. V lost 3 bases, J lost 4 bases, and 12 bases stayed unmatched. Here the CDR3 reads CASSQGPAGGPVTGELFF. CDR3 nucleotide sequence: TGTGCCAGCAGCCAGGGGCCAGCGGGGGGACCAGTCACCGGGGAGCTGTTTTTT.

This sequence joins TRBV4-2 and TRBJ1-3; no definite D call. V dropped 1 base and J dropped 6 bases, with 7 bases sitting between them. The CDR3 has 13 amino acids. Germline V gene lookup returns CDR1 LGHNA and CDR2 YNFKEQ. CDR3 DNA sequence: TGTGCCAGCAGCCAAGCGGGGATAAACACCATATATTTT. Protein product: CASSQAGINTIYF.

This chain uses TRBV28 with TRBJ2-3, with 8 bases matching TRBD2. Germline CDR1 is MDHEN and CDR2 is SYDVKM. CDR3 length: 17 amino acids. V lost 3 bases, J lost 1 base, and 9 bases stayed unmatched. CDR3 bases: TGTGCCAGCAGTTTTCCGGGAGGGCCGAGAGGCACAGATACGCAGTATTTT. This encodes CASSFPGGPRGTDTQYF. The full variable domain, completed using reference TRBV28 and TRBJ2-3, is DVKVTQSSRYLVKRTGEKVFLECVQDMDHENMFWYRQDPGLGLRLIYFSYDVKMKEKGDIPEGYSVSREKKERFSLILESASTNQTSMYLCASSFPGGPRGTDTQYFGPGTRLTVL.

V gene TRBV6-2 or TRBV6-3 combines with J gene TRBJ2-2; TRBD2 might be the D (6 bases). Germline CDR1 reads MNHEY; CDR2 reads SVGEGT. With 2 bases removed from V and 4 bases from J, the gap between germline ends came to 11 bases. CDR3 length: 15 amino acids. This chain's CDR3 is CASSYGGIGTGELFF. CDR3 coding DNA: TGTGCCAGCAGTTACGGCGGGATTGGCACCGGGGAGCTGTTTTTT.

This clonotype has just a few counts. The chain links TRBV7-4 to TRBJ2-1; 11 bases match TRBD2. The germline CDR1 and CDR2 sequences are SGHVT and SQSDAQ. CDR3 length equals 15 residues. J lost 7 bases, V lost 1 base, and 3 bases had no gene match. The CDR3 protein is CASSLVAGGSNEQFF. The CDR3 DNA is TGTGCCAGCAGCTTAGTAGCGGGAGGGTCAAATGAGCAGTTCTTC.

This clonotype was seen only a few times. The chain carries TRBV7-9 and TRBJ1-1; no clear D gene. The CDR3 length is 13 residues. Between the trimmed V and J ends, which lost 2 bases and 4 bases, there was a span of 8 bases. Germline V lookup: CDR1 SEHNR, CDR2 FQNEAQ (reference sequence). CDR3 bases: TGTGCCAGCAGCTTACCCGCGGCCACTGAAGCTTTCTTT. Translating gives CASSLPAATEAFF.

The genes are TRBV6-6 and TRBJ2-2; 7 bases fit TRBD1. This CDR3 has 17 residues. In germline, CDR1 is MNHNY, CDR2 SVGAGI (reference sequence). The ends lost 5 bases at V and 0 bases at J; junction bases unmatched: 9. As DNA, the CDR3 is TGTGCCAGCAGTCTCCCTACAGGGGCCTCGAACACCGGGGAGCTGTTTTTT. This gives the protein CASSLPTGASNTGELFF.

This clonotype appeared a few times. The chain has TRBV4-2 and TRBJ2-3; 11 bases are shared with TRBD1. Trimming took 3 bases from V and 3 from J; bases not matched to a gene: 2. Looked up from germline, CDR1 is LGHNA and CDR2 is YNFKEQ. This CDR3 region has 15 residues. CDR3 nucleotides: TGTGCCAGCAGCCATGGGGACAGGGGGACAGATACGCAGTATTTT. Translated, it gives CASSHGDRGTDTQYF.